This T cell receptor beta chain was observed in a study of cytomegalovirus exposure and HLA in healthy donors. The CDR3 contains 14 residues. With 3 bases removed from V and 1 base from J, the gap between germline ends came to 10 bases. Germline values: CDR1 SGDLS, CDR2 YYNGEE. Study-level findings and limits: Testing in vitro showed three CMV-associated chains specific for CMV antigens. The study labeled 150 to 200 TCR beta chains cytomegalovirus-associated.

The PCR used 60 Vbeta and 13 Jbeta primers. Here immunoSEQ multiplex PCR was the method, and the copy in TCRdb shows in-frame clones only, minus some. The table shows about 160,000 clones, with approximately 78% occurring only once. Notes on this clone: Its antigen is unidentified.

The chain is built from TRBV9 and TRBJ1-1, with D unresolved. The sequenced sample was PBMCs. This TCR was sampled from a woman younger than 45 in good health and CMV-seropositive. The CDR3 DNA reads TGTGCCAGCAGCGGGCGACTCCAGAACACTGAAGCTTTCTTT. This codes for CASSGRLQNTEAFF. Based on the CDR3 plus reference TRBV9 and TRBJ1-1, the full variable domain is DSGVTQTPKHLITATGQRVTLRCSPRSGDLSVYWYQQSLDQGLQFLIQYYNGEERAKGNILERFSAQQFPDLHSELNLSSLELGDSALYFCASSGRLQNTEAFFGQGTRLTVV.